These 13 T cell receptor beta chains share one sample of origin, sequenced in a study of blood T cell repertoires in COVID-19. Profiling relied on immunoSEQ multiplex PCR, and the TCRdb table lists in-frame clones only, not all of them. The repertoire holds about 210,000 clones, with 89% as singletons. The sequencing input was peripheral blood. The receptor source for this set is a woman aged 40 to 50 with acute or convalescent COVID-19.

CDR3 residues: CASSPPPRTAPNTEAFF. The CDR3 DNA sequence: TGCGCCAGCAGCCCACCCCCCCGAACAGCCCCGAACACTGAAGCTTTCTTT. The chain combines TRBV5-1 with TRBJ1-1; D uncertain. The CDR3 contains 17 residues. Germline CDR1 reads SGHRS; CDR2 reads YFSETQ. V was shortened by 4 bases and J by 1 base, with 20 bases between the two germline ends.

CDR3 DNA sequence: TGTGCCAGCAGCTTAGATCTGGGGGAGCTGTTTTTT. This gives the protein CASSLDLGELFF. The chain uses TRBV11-3 and TRBJ2-2; D not resolved. CDR1 is SGHNT and CDR2 is YENEEA in the germline V gene. V lost 0 bases and J 8 bases, leaving 4 bases between the germline ends. The CDR3 covers 12 residues.

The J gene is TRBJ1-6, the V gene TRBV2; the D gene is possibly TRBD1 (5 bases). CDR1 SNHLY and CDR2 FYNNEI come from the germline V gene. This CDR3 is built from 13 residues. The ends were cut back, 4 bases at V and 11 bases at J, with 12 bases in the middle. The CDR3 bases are TGTGCCAGCAGTGTAAATGGGGGGACACCCCTCCACTTT. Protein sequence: CASSVNGGTPLHF.

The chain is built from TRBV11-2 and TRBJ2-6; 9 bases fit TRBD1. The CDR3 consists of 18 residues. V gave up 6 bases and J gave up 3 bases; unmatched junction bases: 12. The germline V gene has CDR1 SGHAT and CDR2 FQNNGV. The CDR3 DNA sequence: TGTGCCAGCAGGAGACCGGGACAGGGATCGTTTGGGGCCAACGTCCTGACTTTC. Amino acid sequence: CASRRPGQGSFGANVLTF. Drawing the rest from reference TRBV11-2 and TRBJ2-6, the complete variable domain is EAGVAQSPRYKIIEKRQSVAFWCNPISGHATLYWYQQILGQGPKLLIQFQNNGVVDDSQLPKDRFSAERLKGVDSTLKIQPAKLEDSAVYLCASRRPGQGSFGANVLTFGAGSRLTVL.

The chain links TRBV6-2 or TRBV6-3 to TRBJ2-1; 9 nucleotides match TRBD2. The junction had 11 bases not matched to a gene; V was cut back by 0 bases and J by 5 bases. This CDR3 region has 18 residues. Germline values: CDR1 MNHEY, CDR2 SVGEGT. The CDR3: CASSYSRGTSRLDNEQFF. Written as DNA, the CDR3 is TGTGCCAGCAGTTACTCCCGAGGGACTAGCCGTTTAGACAATGAGCAGTTCTTC.

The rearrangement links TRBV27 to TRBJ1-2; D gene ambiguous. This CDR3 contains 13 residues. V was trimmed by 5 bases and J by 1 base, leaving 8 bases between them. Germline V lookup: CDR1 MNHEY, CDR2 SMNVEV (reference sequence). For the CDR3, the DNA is TGTGCCAGCAGTCCATCACTTAACTATGGCTACACCTTC. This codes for CASSPSLNYGYTF.

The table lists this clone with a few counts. The CDR3 is CASSPTGTSGGARNEQFF. The CDR3 DNA sequence: TGCGCCAGCAGCCCGACCGGGACTAGCGGGGGGGCCCGCAATGAGCAGTTCTTC. The chain uses TRBV5-1 and TRBJ2-1, with 16 nucleotides matching TRBD2. Unmatched junction bases numbered 10, after V lost 4 bases and J lost 6 bases. In germline, CDR1 is SGHRS, CDR2 YFSETQ. There are 18 residues in the CDR3.

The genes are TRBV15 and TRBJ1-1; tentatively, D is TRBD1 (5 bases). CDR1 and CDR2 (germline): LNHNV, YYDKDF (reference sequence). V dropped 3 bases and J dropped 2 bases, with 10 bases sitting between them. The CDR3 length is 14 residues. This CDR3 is CATSSDRFNTEAFF. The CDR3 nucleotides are TGTGCCACCAGCAGTGACAGATTTAACACTGAAGCTTTCTTT.

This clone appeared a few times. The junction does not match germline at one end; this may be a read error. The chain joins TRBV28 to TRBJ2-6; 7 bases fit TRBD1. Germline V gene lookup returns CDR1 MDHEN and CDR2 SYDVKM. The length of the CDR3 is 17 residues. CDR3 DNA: TGTGCCAGCACTTTAGGGGGCTCCTCGGCAGGGGCCAACGTCCTGACTTTC. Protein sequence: CASTLGGSSAGANVLTF.

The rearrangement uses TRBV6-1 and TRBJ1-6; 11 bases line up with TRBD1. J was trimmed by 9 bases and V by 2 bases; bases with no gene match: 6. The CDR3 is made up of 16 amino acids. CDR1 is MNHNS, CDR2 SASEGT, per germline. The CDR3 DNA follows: TGTGCCAGCAGTGAAAGTCCGGGGACAGGGGGTTCACCCCTCCACTTT. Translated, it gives CASSESPGTGGSPLHF.

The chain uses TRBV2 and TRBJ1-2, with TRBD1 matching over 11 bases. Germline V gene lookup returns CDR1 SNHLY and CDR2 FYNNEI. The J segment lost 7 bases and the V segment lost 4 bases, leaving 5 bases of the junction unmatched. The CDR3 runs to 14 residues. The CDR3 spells CASSADRGLIGYTF. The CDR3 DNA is TGTGCCAGCAGTGCGGACAGGGGGCTAATTGGCTACACCTTC. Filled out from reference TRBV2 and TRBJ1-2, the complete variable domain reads EPEVTQTPSHQVTQMGQEVILRCVPISNHLYFYWYRQILGQKVEFLVSFYNNEISEKSEIFDDQFSVERPDGSNFTLKIRSTKLEDSAMYFCASSADRGLIGYTFGSGTRLTVV.

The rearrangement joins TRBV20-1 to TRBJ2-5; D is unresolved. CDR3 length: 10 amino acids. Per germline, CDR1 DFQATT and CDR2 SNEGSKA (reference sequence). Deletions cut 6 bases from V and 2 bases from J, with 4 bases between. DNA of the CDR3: TGCAGTGCGGCACAAGAGACCCAGTACTTC. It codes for CSAAQETQYF.

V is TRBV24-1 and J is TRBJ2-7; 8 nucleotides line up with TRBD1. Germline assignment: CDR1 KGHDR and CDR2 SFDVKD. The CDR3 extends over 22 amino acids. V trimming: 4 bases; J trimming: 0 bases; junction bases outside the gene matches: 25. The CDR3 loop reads CATSEKPGQDGLSRTTSYEQYV. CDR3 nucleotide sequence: TGTGCCACCAGTGAGAAACCGGGACAGGACGGACTTTCCCGAACAACCTCCTACGAGCAGTACGTC.